This TCR beta chain was identified in a study of naive and memory T cell subsets. Germline lookup yields CDR1 ENHRY and CDR2 SYGVKD. Losses at the gene ends were 2 bases for V and 4 bases for J; bases not matched to a gene: 7. The length of the CDR3 is 15 residues. This clonotype showed up just a few times. Both TRBC1 and TRBC2 were covered by a beta constant-region primer of two equimolar oligonucleotides. The ligated cDNA underwent four PCR rounds using SP2 and nested alpha and beta constant-region primers. TCRdb redid the calling of the UMI-ligation and nested PCR reads with MiXCR, one entry per CDR3 protein. Here the sample spans 130,000 or so distinct CDR3 sequences, 30% to 45% being singletons.

The material sequenced was central memory CD4+ T cells from blood. The clonotype was recovered from a human donor in good health. The J gene is TRBJ1-1, the V gene TRBV10-3; TRBD1 matches at 7 bases. The CDR3 is CAISEAQGWGTEAFF. CDR3 bases: TGTGCCATCAGTGAGGCACAGGGGTGGGGCACTGAAGCTTTCTTT.